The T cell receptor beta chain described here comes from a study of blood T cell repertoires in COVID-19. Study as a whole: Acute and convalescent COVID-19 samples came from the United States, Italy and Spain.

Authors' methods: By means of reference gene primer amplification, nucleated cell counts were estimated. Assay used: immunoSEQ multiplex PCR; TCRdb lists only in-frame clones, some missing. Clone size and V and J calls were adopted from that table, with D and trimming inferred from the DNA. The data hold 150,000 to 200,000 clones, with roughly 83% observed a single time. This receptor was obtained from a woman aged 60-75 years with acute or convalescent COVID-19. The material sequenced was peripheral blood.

In DNA form, the CDR3 reads TGTGCCAGTAGTGCGGACAGGGCCCCGAGCACAGATACGCAGTATTTT. It yields the protein CASSADRAPSTDTQYF. The chain uses TRBV19 and TRBJ2-3, with 8 bases lining up with TRBD1. CDR1 is LNHDA and CDR2 is SQIVND in the germline V gene (reference sequence). The CDR3 length is 16 residues. Trimming removed 5 bases from V and 0 bases from J; junction bases left unmatched: 7.